This record concerns one T cell receptor beta chain sequence. Whereas donors were nominally healthy upon sampling, unrecorded immune exposures were probable. CDR3 size: 17 residues. Germline trimming cut 0 bases from V and 4 bases from J; bases unmatched to any gene: 12. The germline gives CDR1 SGHAT, CDR2 FQNNGV. The data were taken from a study of cytomegalovirus exposure and HLA in healthy donors. PCR involved 60 Vbeta and 13 Jbeta primers. Clones were sequenced by immunoSEQ multiplex PCR, and TCRdb holds only the in-frame ones, with some missing. The table lists about 150,000 clones, around 78% of them singletons.

The TCR was taken from a man aged 40-49 years in good health and CMV-seronegative. The material sequenced was PBMCs. The rearrangement joins TRBV11-2 to TRBJ2-7; 7 positions match TRBD1. Here the CDR3 reads CASSLDSGVTGLYEQYF. The DNA for the CDR3 is TGTGCCAGCAGCTTAGATTCCGGGGTGACAGGGCTTTACGAGCAGTACTTC.